The entry below gives a single TCR beta chain sequence along with its context. Each CDR3 protein gets one entry after TCRdb re-called the 5' RACE reads with MiXCR. The table shows tens of thousands of distinct CDR3 sequences, with around 22% occurring only once. In germline, CDR1 is SGHTA, CDR2 FQGNSA. This CDR3 region has 14 residues. J lost 3 bases, V lost 6 bases, and 7 bases had no gene match. The rearrangement links TRBV7-2 to TRBJ2-5, with 7 bases fitting TRBD1. The receptor's source is a female donor with breast cancer. The sequenced material came from memory CD4+ T cells sorted from blood. This sample's subset: memory CD4+ T cells, CD4+CD45RO+CD25-. The CDR3 spells CASRERGREETQYF. The CDR3 nucleotides read TGTGCCAGCAGGGAGAGGGGGCGCGAAGAGACCCAGTACTTC.